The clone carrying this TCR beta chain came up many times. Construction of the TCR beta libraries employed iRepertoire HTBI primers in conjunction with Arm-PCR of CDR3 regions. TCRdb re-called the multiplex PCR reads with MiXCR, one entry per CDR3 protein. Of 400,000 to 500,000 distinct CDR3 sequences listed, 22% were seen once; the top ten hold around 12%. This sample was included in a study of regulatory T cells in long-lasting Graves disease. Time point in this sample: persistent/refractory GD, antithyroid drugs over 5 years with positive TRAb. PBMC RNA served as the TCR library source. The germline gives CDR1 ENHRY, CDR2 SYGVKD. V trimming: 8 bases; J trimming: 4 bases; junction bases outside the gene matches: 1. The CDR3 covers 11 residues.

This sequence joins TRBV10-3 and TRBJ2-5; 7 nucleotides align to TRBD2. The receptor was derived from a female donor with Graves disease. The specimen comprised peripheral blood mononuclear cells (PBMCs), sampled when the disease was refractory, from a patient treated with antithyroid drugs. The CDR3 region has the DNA TGTGCCATCGGGGGGGGAGAGACCCAGTACTTC. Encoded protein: CAIGGGETQYF.